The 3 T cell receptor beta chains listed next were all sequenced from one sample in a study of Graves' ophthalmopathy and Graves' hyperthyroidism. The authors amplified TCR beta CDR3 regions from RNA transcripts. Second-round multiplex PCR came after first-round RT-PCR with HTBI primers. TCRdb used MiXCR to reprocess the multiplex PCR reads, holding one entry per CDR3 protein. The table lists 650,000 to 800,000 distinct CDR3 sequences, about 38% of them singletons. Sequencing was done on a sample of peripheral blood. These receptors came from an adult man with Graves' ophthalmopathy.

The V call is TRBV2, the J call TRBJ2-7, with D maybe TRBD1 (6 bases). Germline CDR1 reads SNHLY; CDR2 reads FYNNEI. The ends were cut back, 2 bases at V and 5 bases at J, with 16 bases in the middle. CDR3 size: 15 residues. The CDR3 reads CASSESWQGWNEQYF. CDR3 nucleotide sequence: TGTGCCAGCAGTGAATCTTGGCAGGGGTGGAACGAGCAGTACTTC.

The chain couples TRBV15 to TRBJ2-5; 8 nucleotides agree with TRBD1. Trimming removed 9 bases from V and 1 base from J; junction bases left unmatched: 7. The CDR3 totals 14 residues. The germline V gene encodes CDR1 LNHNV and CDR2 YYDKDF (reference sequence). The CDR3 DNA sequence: TGTGCCACACGACAGGGGTGGCGCCAAGAGACCCAGTACTTC. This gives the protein CATRQGWRQETQYF. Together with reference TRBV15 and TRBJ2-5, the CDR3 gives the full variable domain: DAMVIQNPRYQVTQFGKPVTLSCSQTLNHNVMYWYQQKSSQAPKLLFHYYDKDFNNEADTPDNFQSRRPNTSFCFLDIRSPGLGDTAMYLCATRQGWRQETQYFGPGTRLLVL.

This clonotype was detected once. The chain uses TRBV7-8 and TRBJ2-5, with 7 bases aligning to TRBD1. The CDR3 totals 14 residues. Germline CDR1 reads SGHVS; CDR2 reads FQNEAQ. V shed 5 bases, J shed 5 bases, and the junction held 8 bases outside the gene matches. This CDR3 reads CASSATGSWETQYF. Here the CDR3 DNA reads TGTGCCAGCAGCGCGACAGGGAGTTGGGAGACCCAGTACTTC.